Following are 31 T cell receptor beta chains from one sample sequenced in a study of cytomegalovirus exposure and HLA in healthy donors. The study ran its PCR with 60 Vbeta and 13 Jbeta primers. Sequenced by immunoSEQ multiplex PCR; TCRdb stores in-frame clones only, minus some. Recorded here are approximately 76,000 clones; the top ten clones represent 3.5% to 4%. The material sequenced was PBMCs. All receptors derive from a man younger than 35 in good health and CMV-seropositive.

The rearrangement joins TRBV7-9 to TRBJ1-1; D perhaps matches TRBD1 (5 bases). Trimming shortened V by 1 base and J by 7 bases, and 10 bases separated the two germline ends. The CDR3 consists of 13 residues. The germline V gene encodes CDR1 SEHNR and CDR2 FQNEAQ (reference sequence). CDR3 bases: TGTGCCAGCAGCTTAGGGTCTCAGGGTGAAGCTTTCTTT. Amino acids: CASSLGSQGEAFF.

The rearrangement uses TRBV4-1 and TRBJ1-1; no reliable D call. The germline CDR1 and CDR2 sequences are MGHRA and YSYEKL. Trimming took 0 bases from V and 3 from J, leaving 14 bases between them. The CDR3 totals 16 residues. The chain's CDR3 is CASSQDLRRRDTEAFF. The CDR3 DNA reads TGCGCCAGCAGCCAAGATCTGCGGCGGAGAGACACTGAAGCTTTCTTT.

This rearrangement joins TRBV9 to TRBJ2-7; TRBD1 agrees at 10 bases. Looked up from germline, CDR1 is SGDLS and CDR2 is YYNGEE. After removal of 4 bases from V and 2 bases from J, the junction contained 9 bases not matched to a gene. This CDR3 is built from 16 residues. The DNA of the CDR3 is TGTGCCAGCAGCCCCCCGACGGGGACAGGGGCCTACGAGCAGTACTTC. Translated, it gives CASSPPTGTGAYEQYF.

The V gene is TRBV27, the J gene TRBJ2-1; tentatively, D is TRBD2 (7 bases). This CDR3 has 14 residues. Trimming cost V 8 bases and J 10 bases, with 21 bases left between them. The germline V gene encodes CDR1 MNHEY and CDR2 SMNVEV (reference sequence). The CDR3 sequence is CASAEGGDPREQFF. DNA for the CDR3: TGTGCCAGCGCCGAAGGGGGGGACCCGAGGGAGCAGTTCTTC.

The V and J genes are TRBV18 and TRBJ1-4; TRBD1 agrees at 7 bases. This CDR3 has 13 amino acids. V lost 4 bases, J lost 8 bases, and 4 bases stayed unmatched. CDR1 is KGHSH, CDR2 LQKENI, per germline. As DNA, the CDR3 is TGTGCCAGCTCACTAGGGACAGAGGAAAAACTGTTTTTT. It translates to CASSLGTEEKLFF.

The rearrangement joins TRBV28 to TRBJ1-5, with D hard to call. Looked up from germline, CDR1 is MDHEN and CDR2 is SYDVKM. CDR3 length: 12 amino acids. The germline V and J ends were trimmed by 2 bases and 7 bases, with 6 bases remaining between them. The CDR3 bases are TGTGCCAGCAGTTTAGGTGGCCAGCCCCAGCATTTT. It specifies CASSLGGQPQHF.

V usage is TRBV7-9 and J usage is TRBJ2-7; tentative D call: TRBD1 (5 bases). Trimming stripped 5 bases from V and 2 bases from J, with 13 bases between. The CDR3 totals 14 residues. The germline gives CDR1 SEHNR, CDR2 FQNEAQ (reference sequence). The CDR3 reads CASSQGQDAYEQYF. DNA of the CDR3: TGTGCCAGCAGCCAGGGTCAAGATGCCTACGAGCAGTACTTC.

This CDR3 is CASSAAGAGQPQHF. Here the CDR3 DNA reads TGTGCCAGCAGCGCCGCAGGGGCGGGTCAGCCCCAGCATTTT. The chain has TRBV9 and TRBJ1-5; the D gene is possibly TRBD1 (6 bases). This CDR3 region has 14 residues. Trimming cost V 3 bases and J 6 bases, with 13 bases left between them. Per the germline V gene, CDR1 is SGDLS and CDR2 is YYNGEE.

The CDR3 DNA reads as TGTGCCATCAGTGACCCCGGACATCTCACCTACGAGCAGTACTTC. Amino acid sequence: CAISDPGHLTYEQYF. V gene TRBV10-3 combines with J gene TRBJ2-7; D possibly corresponds to TRBD1 (5 bases). The V end lost 3 bases, the J end lost 2 bases, and 14 bases lay between the germline ends. This CDR3 comprises 15 residues. Germline V gene sequence: CDR1 ENHRY, CDR2 SYGVKD.

This chain uses TRBV14 with TRBJ2-7; 7 bases fit TRBD1. This CDR3 contains 15 residues. Germline-derived CDR1 and CDR2 are SGHDN and FVKESK. Trimming at V came to 5 bases and at J to 2 bases, leaving 9 bases not matched to a gene. In nucleotides, the CDR3 is TGTGCCAGCAGCTCGATCAGGGACAGAGCCTACGAGCAGTACTTC. Amino acids: CASSSIRDRAYEQYF.

This rearrangement joins TRBV30 to TRBJ1-4; a possible D gene is TRBD1 (6 bases). Germline-derived CDR1 and CDR2 are GTSNPN and SVGIG (reference sequence). The V gene lost 2 bases and the J gene lost 7 bases, with 14 bases spanning the gap. CDR3 size: 14 residues. CDR3 DNA sequence: TGTGCCTGGAGTCCCGTCCGGACAGCTGAAAAACTGTTTTTT. Residues: CAWSPVRTAEKLFF. Variable domain in full (rest from reference TRBV30 and TRBJ1-4): SQTIHQWPATLVQPVGSPLSLECTVEGTSNPNLYWYRQAAGRGLQLLFYSVGIGQISSEVPQNLSASRPQDRQFILSSKKLLLSDSGFYLCAWSPVRTAEKLFFGSGTQLSVL.

A remark on this clone: A read error may produce the germline difference seen at one junction end. The chain carries TRBV6-6 and TRBJ2-1, with TRBD2 identical over 8 bases. The CDR3 length is 11 residues. Germline assignment: CDR1 MNHNY and CDR2 SVGAGI (reference sequence). CDR3 nucleotide sequence: TGTGCCAGCAGTCCCGGGGGGGGCCGACTCTTC. Translated: CASSPGGGRLF.

This chain joins TRBV5-1 and TRBJ2-7, with 7 bases identical to TRBD2. Germline CDR1 SGHRS, CDR2 YFSETQ. V shed 0 bases and J 3 bases; nucleotides not matched to a gene: 6. CDR3 size: 15 residues. In nucleotides, the CDR3 is TGCGCCAGCAGCTTGGGGGGGGAGGGTTTCTACGAGCAGTACTTC. Translating it yields CASSLGGEGFYEQYF.

V gene TRBV9 combines with J gene TRBJ2-7; D ambiguous. The germline gives CDR1 SGDLS, CDR2 YYNGEE. Trimming took off 0 bases at V and 2 bases at J, with 9 bases between the two ends. The CDR3 has 14 residues. CDR3 loop: CASSVAEFPYEQYF. The DNA for the CDR3 is TGTGCCAGCAGCGTAGCGGAGTTTCCCTACGAGCAGTACTTC.

The chain uses TRBV29-1 and TRBJ1-2, with a tentative D call TRBD1 (5 bases). Germline assignment: CDR1 SQVTM and CDR2 ANQGSEA. There are 14 residues in the CDR3. Trimming left V 4 bases short and J 1 base short, with 13 bases between. The CDR3 is CSVVGQLDNYGYTF. CDR3 coding DNA: TGCAGCGTTGTGGGGCAGTTAGATAACTATGGCTACACCTTC.

The chain combines TRBV7-2 with TRBJ2-7, with 7 bases matching TRBD2. Trimming took 2 bases from V and 2 from J; bases not matched to a gene: 3. This CDR3 is 14 amino acids long. Germline CDR1 reads SGHTA; CDR2 reads FQGNSA. DNA for the CDR3: TGTGCCAGCAGCTTATCTGCGGGAGCCTACGAGCAGTACTTC. It yields the protein CASSLSAGAYEQYF.

The rearrangement uses TRBV19 and TRBJ1-6; 9 bases match TRBD1. The CDR3 is 14 residues long. Per germline, CDR1 LNHDA and CDR2 SQIVND (reference sequence). The J segment lost 10 bases and the V segment lost 6 bases, leaving 7 bases of the junction unmatched. The CDR3 nucleotides are TGTGCCAGTAGCCGGGACAGGGTCGGATCACCCCTCCACTTT. This codes for CASSRDRVGSPLHF.

The V call is TRBV19, the J call TRBJ1-2; no clear D gene. Germline V gene data show CDR1 as LNHDA and CDR2 as SQIVND (reference sequence). The CDR3 is made up of 13 amino acids. V shed 5 bases and J shed 11 bases, with 18 bases lying between them. The CDR3 DNA is TGTGCCAGTAGTCCGGAGGGCTCCCCACCTTACACCTTC. Protein sequence: CASSPEGSPPYTF.

The chain links TRBV7-9 to TRBJ1-5; D unclear. Germline CDR1 and CDR2: SEHNR and FQNEAQ (reference sequence). V was clipped by 1 base and J by 3 bases, with 7 bases between them. The CDR3 consists of 14 residues. The CDR3 DNA follows: TGTGCCAGCAGCTTAGACGGGTACAATCAGCCCCAGCATTTT. This translates into CASSLDGYNQPQHF. Together with reference TRBV7-9 and TRBJ1-5, the CDR3 gives the full variable domain: DTGVSQNPRHKITKRGQNVTFRCDPISEHNRLYWYRQTLGQGPEFLTYFQNEAQLEKSRLLSDRFSAERPKGSFSTLEIQRTEQGDSAMYLCASSLDGYNQPQHFGDGTRLSIL.

The chain uses TRBV19 and TRBJ2-4; D perhaps matches TRBD1 (6 bases). V lost 5 bases and J lost 4, with 9 bases in between. This CDR3 contains 13 residues. CDR1 and CDR2 from the germline V gene are LNHDA and SQIVND (reference sequence). CDR3 residues: CASSVGQKNIQYF. CDR3 nucleotide sequence: TGTGCCAGTAGTGTCGGACAGAAAAACATTCAGTACTTC.

As to this clone: Other nucleotide sequences from this sample produce the same CDR3. The rearrangement uses TRBV18 and TRBJ1-1; a possible D gene is TRBD1 (6 bases). CDR1 is KGHSH, CDR2 LQKENI, per germline. The CDR3 totals 14 residues. V was cut by 3 bases and J by 3 bases, with 11 bases left in between. The CDR3 nucleotides are TGTGCCAGCTCACCCGGGGGGGCACACACTGAAGCTTTCTTT. It encodes CASSPGGAHTEAFF.

The chain combines TRBV7-2 with TRBJ2-3; D is perhaps TRBD2 (5 bases). The CDR3 is 14 residues long. Trimming removed 1 base at V and 2 bases at J, with 7 bases between. Germline V gene sequence: CDR1 SGHTA, CDR2 FQGNSA. This CDR3 reads CASSLELATDTQYF. For the CDR3, the DNA is TGTGCCAGCAGCTTAGAGCTAGCCACAGATACGCAGTATTTT.

This chain uses TRBV2 with TRBJ1-5, with 8 bases identical to TRBD1. CDR3 length equals 15 residues. The V gene's germline CDR1 is SNHLY and CDR2 FYNNEI. The V gene end was trimmed by 4 bases and the J gene end by 2 bases; junction bases not matched to a gene: 4. CDR3 in amino acids: CASSGPGQGNQPQHF. Written as DNA, the CDR3 is TGTGCCAGCAGTGGGCCGGGACAGGGCAATCAGCCCCAGCATTTT. The full variable domain, in which reference TRBV2 and TRBJ1-5 provide the parts outside the CDR3, is EPEVTQTPSHQVTQMGQEVILRCVPISNHLYFYWYRQILGQKVEFLVSFYNNEISEKSEIFDDQFSVERPDGSNFTLKIRSTKLEDSAMYFCASSGPGQGNQPQHFGDGTRLSIL.

This chain links TRBV6-1 with TRBJ2-7, with a tentative D call TRBD1 (7 bases). The CDR3 length is 14 residues. The V end lost 3 bases, the J end lost 1 base, and 10 bases lay between the germline ends. Germline assignment: CDR1 MNHNS and CDR2 SASEGT. The CDR3 DNA reads as TGTGCCAGCAGTGAGACAGGGAGGTCCTACGAGCAGTACTTC. Protein: CASSETGRSYEQYF.

The CDR3 is CATSRDLRETQYF. DNA of the CDR3: TGTGCCACCAGCAGAGATCTGAGGGAGACCCAGTACTTC. V is TRBV15 and J is TRBJ2-5; the D is unclear. Germline V lookup: CDR1 LNHNV, CDR2 YYDKDF (reference sequence). This CDR3 comprises 13 residues. The germline V and J ends were trimmed by 0 bases and 5 bases, with 7 bases remaining between them. Looking up the rest from reference TRBV15 and TRBJ2-5 gives the full variable domain: DAMVIQNPRYQVTQFGKPVTLSCSQTLNHNVMYWYQQKSSQAPKLLFHYYDKDFNNEADTPDNFQSRRPNTSFCFLDIRSPGLGDTAMYLCATSRDLRETQYFGPGTRLLVL.

The CDR3 spells CASSWNSGRAGDTQYF. The DNA of the CDR3 is TGCGCCAGCAGCTGGAATAGCGGGAGGGCCGGAGATACGCAGTATTTT. V and J are TRBV5-1 and TRBJ2-3, with TRBD2 identical over 11 bases. Germline values: CDR1 SGHRS, CDR2 YFSETQ. With V trimmed by 3 bases and J by 5 bases, 8 bases remained unmatched. The CDR3 extends over 16 amino acids.

V is TRBV7-9 and J is TRBJ2-5; 8 bases are a match to TRBD2. The CDR3 runs to 16 residues. CDR1 is SEHNR, CDR2 FQNEAQ, per germline (reference sequence). The ends lost 5 bases at V and 2 bases at J; junction bases unmatched: 10. CDR3 coding DNA: TGTGCCAGCAGCCCCGGGACTAGAGGGGGGCAAGAGACCCAGTACTTC. Its translation is CASSPGTRGGQETQYF.

V usage is TRBV9 and J usage is TRBJ2-1, with 12 bases fitting TRBD2. Germline V gene lookup returns CDR1 SGDLS and CDR2 YYNGEE. The CDR3 is 16 amino acids. Trimming removed 4 bases from V and 7 bases from J; junction bases left unmatched: 9. The CDR3 here is CASSTRLAGVANEQFF. CDR3 DNA: TGTGCCAGCAGCACTCGACTAGCGGGAGTAGCGAATGAGCAGTTCTTC.

CDR3 sequence: CATAHALAGGADTQYF. CDR3 coding DNA: TGTGCCACCGCGCACGCACTAGCGGGGGGTGCAGATACGCAGTATTTT. The rearrangement links TRBV6-6 to TRBJ2-3, with 12 positions matching TRBD2. Germline V gene sequence: CDR1 MNHNY, CDR2 SVGAGI (reference sequence). The V gene end was trimmed by 10 bases and the J gene end by 4 bases; junction bases not matched to a gene: 12. The CDR3 totals 16 residues.

CDR3 sequence reads: CASSVGGENTEAFF. Here the CDR3 DNA reads TGTGCCAGCAGCGTAGGGGGGGAGAACACTGAAGCTTTCTTT. The chain recombines TRBV9 with TRBJ1-1; perhaps TRBD1 as D (5 bases). Germline assignment: CDR1 SGDLS and CDR2 YYNGEE. The CDR3 extends over 14 amino acids. The V end lost 0 bases, the J end lost 1 base, and 7 bases lay between the germline ends.

The gene calls are TRBV18 and TRBJ1-2; D gene ambiguous. V was clipped by 6 bases and J by 7 bases, with 18 bases between them. Germline V gene data show CDR1 as KGHSH and CDR2 as LQKENI. There are 14 residues in the CDR3. The CDR3 protein is CASSRESEGVGYTF. Here the CDR3 DNA reads TGTGCCAGCTCGCGCGAGTCCGAGGGCGTTGGCTACACCTTC.